Shown below are 24 T cell receptor beta chains from a single sample sequenced in a study of blood T cell repertoires in COVID-19. Profiled with immunoSEQ multiplex PCR; TCRdb holds only in-frame clones, not every one. Found here are around 180,000 clones, approximately 85% of them singletons; the top ten hold about 10%. Input material: peripheral blood. The receptor source for this set is a human donor with active or convalescent COVID-19. The donor label of this sample is uncertain.

The chain recombines TRBV3-1 (or the pseudogene TRBV3-2) with TRBJ2-3, with unresolved D. Germline CDR1 and CDR2: LGHDT and YNNKEL (reference sequence). With 1 base removed from V and 3 bases from J, the gap between germline ends came to 8 bases. The CDR3 has 14 amino acids. The CDR3 sequence is CASSQVVRTDTQYF. For the CDR3, the DNA is TGTGCCAGCAGCCAAGTGGTGAGGACAGATACGCAGTATTTT.

The chain links TRBV7-2 to TRBJ1-2, with D maybe TRBD1 (6 bases). The CDR3 sequence is 14 residues long. Germline V lookup: CDR1 SGHTA, CDR2 FQGNSA. The V and J ends lost 3 bases and 5 bases respectively, with 13 bases between them. This chain's CDR3 is CASSLGDRSYGYTF. The CDR3 DNA reads TGTGCCAGCAGCTTGGGCGACAGGAGTTATGGCTACACCTTC.

On this clone itself: The junction and the germline gene differ at one end; a read error may be behind it. In nucleotides, the CDR3 is TGTGCCAGCAGTGGGACGGGACAGGGCAGTAATCCACCCCTCCACTTT. Translation: CASSGTGQGSNPPLHF. This chain uses TRBV6-6 with TRBJ1-6; the match to TRBD1 covers 9 bases. The CDR3 has 16 amino acids. CDR1 and CDR2 (germline): MNHNY, SVGAGI (reference sequence).

This clone has only a few counts. The rearrangement links TRBV5-1 to TRBJ2-7, with 9 bases matching TRBD2. The germline CDR1 and CDR2 sequences are SGHRS and YFSETQ. Trimming cost V 2 bases and J 3 bases; bases outside gene matches: 6. The CDR3 loop spans 15 amino acids. CDR3 sequence (DNA): TGCGCCAGCAGCTTCTTAGCGGGAGAGAACTACGAGCAGTACTTC. Translating it yields CASSFLAGENYEQYF.

The CDR3 reads CATMPGQGFAGELFF. CDR3 in DNA: TGTGCCACCATGCCGGGACAGGGCTTCGCCGGGGAGCTGTTTTTT. J is TRBJ2-2 and V is TRBV24-1, with 9 bases fitting TRBD1. Trimming cost V 8 bases and J 6 bases; bases outside gene matches: 9. The CDR3 contains 15 residues. Germline V gene data show CDR1 as KGHDR and CDR2 as SFDVKD.

This clone was seen a single time. V usage is TRBV28 and J usage is TRBJ1-5; 9 bases are shared with TRBD1. J gave up 3 bases and V 4 bases, and 4 bases lay outside the gene matches. The CDR3 loop spans 15 amino acids. The V gene's germline CDR1 is MDHEN and CDR2 SYDVKM. The CDR3 DNA reads as TGTGCCAGCAGTTCACGGACAGGGGACAATCAGCCCCAGCATTTT. This translates into CASSSRTGDNQPQHF.

V gene TRBV19 combines with J gene TRBJ2-3; 10 bases agree with TRBD2. Germline CDR1 and CDR2: LNHDA and SQIVND (reference sequence). The CDR3 is made up of 15 amino acids. The junction had 7 bases not matched to a gene; V was cut back by 6 bases and J by 4 bases. The CDR3 reads CASRGAGGLPDTQYF. The DNA of the CDR3 is TGTGCCAGTAGAGGAGCGGGGGGGCTCCCAGATACGCAGTATTTT.

V usage is TRBV18 and J usage is TRBJ1-1; no firm D call. V was pared by 1 base and J by 1 base, with 13 bases between. Germline lookup yields CDR1 KGHSH and CDR2 LQKENI. This CDR3 region has 16 residues. DNA of the CDR3: TGTGCCAGCTCACCACGGATCGACAACTCGAACACTGAAGCTTTCTTT. Its translation: CASSPRIDNSNTEAFF.

The chain combines TRBV10-3 with TRBJ1-1; possible D gene TRBD1, 5 bases. Germline-derived CDR1 and CDR2 are ENHRY and SYGVKD. The V end was cut by 4 bases, the J end by 5 bases, with 17 bases between. This CDR3 has 15 residues. As DNA, the CDR3 is TGTGCCATCAGTGCTTTAGCGCAGGGAGGAACTGAAGCTTTCTTT. Residues: CAISALAQGGTEAFF.

In nucleotides, the CDR3 is TGTGCCAGCAGTGTCCGGGGGGGTGGTGAAGCTTTCTTT. It encodes CASSVRGGGEAFF. The chain employs TRBV6-4 and TRBJ1-1; TRBD1 is a possible D gene (5 bases). Per the germline V gene, CDR1 is MRHNA and CDR2 is SNTAGT. The V end was cut by 4 bases, the J end by 7 bases, with 13 bases between. The CDR3 covers 13 residues.

This chain's CDR3 is CASSNWDRGLSGYTF. DNA for the CDR3: TGTGCCAGCAGCAATTGGGACAGGGGTTTGAGTGGCTACACCTTC. The chain carries TRBV6-5 and TRBJ1-2; 10 nucleotides align to TRBD1. Germline assignment: CDR1 MNHEY and CDR2 SVGAGI. This CDR3 comprises 15 residues. Trimming took 6 bases from V and 7 from J; bases not matched to a gene: 11.

V gene TRBV5-1 combines with J gene TRBJ2-3; TRBD2 agrees at 16 bases. Germline assignment: CDR1 SGHRS and CDR2 YFSETQ. The junction had 29 bases not matched to a gene; V was cut back by 3 bases and J by 7 bases. The CDR3 has 24 amino acids. CDR3 loop: CASSYDPRQGPPGLAGGRPNTQYF. The CDR3 DNA is TGCGCCAGCAGCTACGACCCCCGACAGGGGCCCCCGGGACTAGCGGGAGGGCGGCCTAATACGCAGTATTTT.

This chain joins TRBV13 and TRBJ2-1, with TRBD2 matching over 9 bases. Germline V gene sequence: CDR1 PRHDT, CDR2 FYEKMQ (reference sequence). Losses at the gene ends were 2 bases for V and 4 bases for J; bases not matched to a gene: 15. The CDR3 loop spans 19 amino acids. The CDR3 coding sequence is TGTGCCAGCAGCTTAAACTTTCTTCGGCGGGGGGGCAAATACAATGAGCAGTTCTTC. It yields the protein CASSLNFLRRGGKYNEQFF. Full variable domain (remainder filled in from reference TRBV13 and TRBJ2-1): AAGVIQSPRHLIKEKRETATLKCYPIPRHDTVYWYQQGPGQDPQFLISFYEKMQSDKGSIPDRFSAQQFSDYHSELNMSSLELGDSALYFCASSLNFLRRGGKYNEQFFGPGTRLTVL.

The genes are TRBV10-3 and TRBJ2-5; 7 bases fit TRBD2. V shed 0 bases, J shed 4 bases, and the junction held 11 bases outside the gene matches. This CDR3 spans 17 amino acids. The germline gives CDR1 ENHRY, CDR2 SYGVKD. The CDR3 protein is CAISESTGGREGETQYF. DNA of the CDR3: TGTGCCATCAGTGAGTCGACCGGGGGAAGGGAGGGAGAGACCCAGTACTTC.

The V and J genes are TRBV7-3 and TRBJ2-3; D gene unclear. V was shortened by 5 bases and J by 0 bases, with 9 bases between the two germline ends. The CDR3 covers 14 residues. Germline loops: CDR1 SGHTA, CDR2 FQGTGA. CDR3 region: CASSPYSSTDTQYF. CDR3 DNA sequence: TGTGCCAGCAGCCCATACTCTAGCACAGATACGCAGTATTTT.

The chain is built from TRBV28 and TRBJ1-2; 8 positions match TRBD1. Germline V lookup: CDR1 MDHEN, CDR2 SYDVKM. V shed 7 bases and J 7 bases; nucleotides not matched to a gene: 17. CDR3 length: 16 amino acids. The CDR3 bases are TGTGCCAGCACCCCCCCCCGACGGGACAGGTCCCTTGGCTACACCTTC. Amino acid sequence: CASTPPRRDRSLGYTF.

The chain joins TRBV9 to TRBJ2-1; 8 nucleotides align to TRBD2. CDR1 is SGDLS, CDR2 YYNGEE, per germline. The CDR3 consists of 15 residues. J gave up 6 bases and V 0 bases, and 5 bases lay outside the gene matches. In DNA, the CDR3 is TGTGCCAGCAGCGTAGCTGTCGGGAGGGCCAATGAGCAGTTCTTC. Its translation: CASSVAVGRANEQFF.

Comment on this clone: The junction departs from the called germline gene at one end, perhaps through a read error. The gene calls are TRBV7-9 and TRBJ2-7, with 7 bases matching TRBD1. The CDR3 is 11 residues long. The germline CDR1 and CDR2 sequences are SEHNR and FQNEAQ (reference sequence). The CDR3 loop is CASSSTGPPHF. In nucleotides, the CDR3 is TGTGCCAGCAGCTCGACAGGGCCGCCACACTTC.

V is TRBV10-3 and J is TRBJ2-7, with a weak D call TRBD2 (6 bases). The CDR3 spans 16 residues. Germline-derived CDR1 and CDR2 are ENHRY and SYGVKD. V lost 0 bases, J lost 2 bases, and 14 bases lay in between. Here the CDR3 DNA reads TGTGCCATCAGTGAGTCGAAGGGAGGAGTAACCTACGAGCAGTACTTC. It encodes CAISESKGGVTYEQYF.

This CDR3 is CASTYEQYF. As DNA, the CDR3 is TGTGCCAGCACTTACGAGCAGTACTTC. The chain links TRBV18 to TRBJ2-7, with no clear D. The germline CDR1 and CDR2 sequences are KGHSH and LQKENI. This CDR3 is 9 amino acids long. Trimming cost V 8 bases and J 4 bases, with 3 bases left between them.

The chain is built from TRBV2 and TRBJ1-6, with 7 nucleotides matching TRBD1. V shed 6 bases, J shed 13 bases, and the junction held 6 bases outside the gene matches. Germline CDR1 and CDR2: SNHLY and FYNNEI. The CDR3 runs 12 residues. The CDR3 sequence: CASSSGGYPLHF. Here the CDR3 DNA reads TGTGCCAGCAGCTCAGGGGGATATCCCCTCCACTTT.

The J gene is TRBJ1-5, the V gene TRBV29-1; no firm D call. V lost 5 bases, J lost 2 bases, and 10 bases lay in between. The CDR3 consists of 13 residues. Germline V gives CDR1 SQVTM, CDR2 ANQGSEA. This chain's CDR3 is CSVRVGGNQPQHF. The CDR3 coding sequence is TGCAGCGTTCGGGTAGGAGGCAATCAGCCCCAGCATTTT.

V gene TRBV5-4 combines with J gene TRBJ2-3; unclear D gene. The V gene lost 0 bases and the J gene lost 2 bases, with 13 bases spanning the gap. Looked up from germline, CDR1 is SGHNT and CDR2 is YYREEE (reference sequence). The CDR3 runs 16 residues. CDR3 DNA: TGTGCCAGCAGCTTGGGCAGGCCAGGCAACACAGATACGCAGTATTTT. As protein: CASSLGRPGNTDTQYF.

The chain has TRBV6-5 and TRBJ2-1; 11 bases are a match to TRBD2. The CDR3 loop spans 15 amino acids. V trimming: 5 bases; J trimming: 7 bases; junction bases outside the gene matches: 7. Germline V gives CDR1 MNHEY, CDR2 SVGAGI. The chain's CDR3 is CASSTPSGGQNEQFF. CDR3 sequence (DNA): TGTGCCAGCAGTACCCCTAGCGGGGGGCAAAATGAGCAGTTCTTC.